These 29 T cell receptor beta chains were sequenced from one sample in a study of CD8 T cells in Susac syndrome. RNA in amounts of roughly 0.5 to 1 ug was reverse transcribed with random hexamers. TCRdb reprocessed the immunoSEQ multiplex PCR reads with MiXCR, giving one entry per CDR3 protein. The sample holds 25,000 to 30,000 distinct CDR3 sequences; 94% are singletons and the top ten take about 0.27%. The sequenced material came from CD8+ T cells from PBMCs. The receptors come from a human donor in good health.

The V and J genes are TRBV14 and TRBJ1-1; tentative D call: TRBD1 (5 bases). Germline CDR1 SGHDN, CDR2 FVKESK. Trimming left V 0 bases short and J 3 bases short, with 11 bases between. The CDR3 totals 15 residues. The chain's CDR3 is CASSQDGDPDTEAFF. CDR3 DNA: TGTGCCAGCAGCCAAGATGGGGACCCGGACACTGAAGCTTTCTTT.

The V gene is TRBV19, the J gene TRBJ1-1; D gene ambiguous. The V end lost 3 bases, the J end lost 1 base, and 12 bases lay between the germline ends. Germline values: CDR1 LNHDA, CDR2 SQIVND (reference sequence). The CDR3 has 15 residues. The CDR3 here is CASSIVLRGNTEAFF. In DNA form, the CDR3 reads TGTGCCAGTAGTATCGTGCTCCGGGGGAACACTGAAGCTTTCTTT.

CDR3 in DNA: TGCAGCGTTGAAGAGGACAGGGTAAACGGCTACACCTTC. Translated, it gives CSVEEDRVNGYTF. The rearrangement links TRBV29-1 to TRBJ1-2, with 8 bases identical to TRBD1. Germline V lookup: CDR1 SQVTM, CDR2 ANQGSEA. V lost 0 bases and J lost 8; bases outside the gene matches: 5. The CDR3 is 13 residues long.

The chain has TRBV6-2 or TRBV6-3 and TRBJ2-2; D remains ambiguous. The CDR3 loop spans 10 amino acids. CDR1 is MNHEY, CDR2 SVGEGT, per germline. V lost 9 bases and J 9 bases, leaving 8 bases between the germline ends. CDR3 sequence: CASRSRELFF. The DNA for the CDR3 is TGTGCCAGTCGGTCTCGGGAGCTGTTTTTT.

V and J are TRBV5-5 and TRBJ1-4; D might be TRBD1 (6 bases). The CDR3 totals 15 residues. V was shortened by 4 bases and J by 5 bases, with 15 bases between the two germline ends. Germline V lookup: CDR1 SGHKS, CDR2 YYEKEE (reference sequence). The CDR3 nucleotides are TGTGCCAGCAGCCCCCGCCGACAGGCGAATGAAAAACTGTTTTTT. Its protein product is CASSPRRQANEKLFF. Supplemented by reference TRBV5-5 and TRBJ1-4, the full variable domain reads DAGVTQSPTHLIKTRGQQVTLRCSPISGHKSVSWYQQVLGQGPQFIFQYYEKEERGRGNFPDRFSARQFPNYSSELNVNALLLGDSALYLCASSPRRQANEKLFFGSGTQLSVL.

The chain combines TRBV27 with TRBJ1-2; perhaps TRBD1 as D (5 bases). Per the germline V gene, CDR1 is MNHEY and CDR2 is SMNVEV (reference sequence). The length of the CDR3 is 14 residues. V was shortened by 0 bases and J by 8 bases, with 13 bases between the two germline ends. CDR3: CASSLSGGDKGYTF. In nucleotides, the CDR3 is TGTGCCAGCAGTTTATCAGGAGGGGATAAGGGCTACACCTTC.

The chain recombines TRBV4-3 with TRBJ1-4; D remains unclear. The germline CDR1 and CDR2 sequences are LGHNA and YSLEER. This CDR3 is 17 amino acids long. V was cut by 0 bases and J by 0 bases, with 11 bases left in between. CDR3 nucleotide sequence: TGCGCCAGCAGCCAAGATATGGCCCCCGCAACTAATGAAAAACTGTTTTTT. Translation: CASSQDMAPATNEKLFF.

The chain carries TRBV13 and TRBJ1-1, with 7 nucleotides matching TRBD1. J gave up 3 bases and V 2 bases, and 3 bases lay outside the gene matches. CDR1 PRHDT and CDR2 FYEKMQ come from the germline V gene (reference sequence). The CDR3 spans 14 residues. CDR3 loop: CASSLNRGDTEAFF. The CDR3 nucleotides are TGTGCCAGCAGCTTAAACAGGGGCGACACTGAAGCTTTCTTT.

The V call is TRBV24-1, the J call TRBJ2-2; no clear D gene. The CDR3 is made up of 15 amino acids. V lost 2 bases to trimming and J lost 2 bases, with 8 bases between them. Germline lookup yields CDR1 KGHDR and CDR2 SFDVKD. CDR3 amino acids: CATSDSDTNTGELFF. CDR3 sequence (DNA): TGTGCCACCAGTGATTCCGACACAAACACCGGGGAGCTGTTTTTT.

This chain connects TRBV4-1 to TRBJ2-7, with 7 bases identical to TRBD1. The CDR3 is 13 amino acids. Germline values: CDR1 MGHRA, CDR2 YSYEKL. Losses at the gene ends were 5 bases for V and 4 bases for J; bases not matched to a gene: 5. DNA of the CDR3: TGCGCCAGCAGCTTAGGGACAGCGTACGAGCAGTACTTC. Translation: CASSLGTAYEQYF.

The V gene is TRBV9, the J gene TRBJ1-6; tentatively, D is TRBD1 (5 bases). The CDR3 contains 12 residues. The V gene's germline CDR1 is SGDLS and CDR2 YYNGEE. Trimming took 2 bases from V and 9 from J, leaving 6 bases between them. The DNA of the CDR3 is TGTGCCAGCAGCGTTGGGGGTTCACCCCTCCACTTT. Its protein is CASSVGGSPLHF. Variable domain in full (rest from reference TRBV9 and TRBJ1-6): DSGVTQTPKHLITATGQRVTLRCSPRSGDLSVYWYQQSLDQGLQFLIQYYNGEERAKGNILERFSAQQFPDLHSELNLSSLELGDSALYFCASSVGGSPLHFGNGTRLTVT.

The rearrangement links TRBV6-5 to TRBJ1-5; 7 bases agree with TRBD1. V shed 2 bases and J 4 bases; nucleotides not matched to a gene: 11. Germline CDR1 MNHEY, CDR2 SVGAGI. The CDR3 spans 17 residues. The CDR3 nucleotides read TGTGCCAGCAGTTACACTGACCTACAGGGGACTAATCAGCCCCAGCATTTT. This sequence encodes CASSYTDLQGTNQPQHF.

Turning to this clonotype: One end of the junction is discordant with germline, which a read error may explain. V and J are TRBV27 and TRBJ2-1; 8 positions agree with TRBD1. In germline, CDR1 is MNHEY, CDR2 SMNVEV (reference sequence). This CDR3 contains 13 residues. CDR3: CASQTGAGNEQLF. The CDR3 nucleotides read TGTGCCAGTCAGACAGGGGCCGGCAATGAGCAGCTCTTC.

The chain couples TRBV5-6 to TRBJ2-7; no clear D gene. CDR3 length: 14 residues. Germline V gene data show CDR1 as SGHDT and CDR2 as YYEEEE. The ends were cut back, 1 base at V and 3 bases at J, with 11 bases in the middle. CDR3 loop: CASSLSATIYEQYF. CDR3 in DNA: TGTGCCAGCAGCTTGTCAGCAACAATCTACGAGCAGTACTTC.

CDR3 loop: CASSPRAGGTEAFF. The CDR3 nucleotides are TGTGCCAGCAGCCCCCGGGCAGGAGGGACTGAAGCTTTCTTT. The J gene is TRBJ1-1, the V gene TRBV5-6; D uncertain. The CDR3 totals 14 residues. CDR1 is SGHDT and CDR2 is YYEEEE in the germline V gene. V gave up 4 bases and J gave up 5 bases, with 15 bases separating them.

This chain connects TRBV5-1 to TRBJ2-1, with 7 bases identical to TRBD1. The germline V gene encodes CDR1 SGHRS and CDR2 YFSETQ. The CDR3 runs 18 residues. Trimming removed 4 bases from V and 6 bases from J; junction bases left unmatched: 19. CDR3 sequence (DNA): TGCGCCAGCAGCAGTATGAACGCCGGGACAGTGTTGGGCAATGAGCAGTTCTTC. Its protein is CASSSMNAGTVLGNEQFF.

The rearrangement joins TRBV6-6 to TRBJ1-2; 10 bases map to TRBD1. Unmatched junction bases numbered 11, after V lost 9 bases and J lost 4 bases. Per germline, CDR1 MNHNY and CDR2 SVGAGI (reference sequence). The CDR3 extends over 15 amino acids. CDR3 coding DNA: TGTGCCAGTACCGGGACAGGGGATAGGTTCTATGGCTACACCTTC. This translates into CASTGTGDRFYGYTF.

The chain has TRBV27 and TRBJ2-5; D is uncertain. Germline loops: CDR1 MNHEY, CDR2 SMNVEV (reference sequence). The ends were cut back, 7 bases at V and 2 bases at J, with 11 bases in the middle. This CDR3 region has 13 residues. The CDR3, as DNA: TGTGCCAGCACCGGCGGAATGCAAGAGACCCAGTACTTC. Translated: CASTGGMQETQYF.

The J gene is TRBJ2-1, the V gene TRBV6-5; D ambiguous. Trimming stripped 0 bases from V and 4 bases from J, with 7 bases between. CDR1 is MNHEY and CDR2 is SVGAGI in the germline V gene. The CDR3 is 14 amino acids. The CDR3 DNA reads TGTGCCAGCAGTTACTCAAACAGATACAATGAGCAGTTCTTC. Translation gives CASSYSNRYNEQFF.

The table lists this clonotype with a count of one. The CDR3: CASSYGWETDTQYF. The CDR3 nucleotides read TGTGCCAGCAGCTATGGGTGGGAAACAGATACGCAGTATTTT. The chain uses TRBV7-2 and TRBJ2-3; no reliable D call. Germline-derived CDR1 and CDR2 are SGHTA and FQGNSA. V was trimmed by 4 bases and J by 3 bases, leaving 11 bases between them. This CDR3 spans 14 amino acids.

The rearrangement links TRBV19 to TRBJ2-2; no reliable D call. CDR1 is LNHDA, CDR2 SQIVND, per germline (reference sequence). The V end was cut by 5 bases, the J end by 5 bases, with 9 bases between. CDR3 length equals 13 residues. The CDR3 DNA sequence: TGTGCCAGTAGTCCGGTTGGGACCGGGGAGCTGTTTTTT. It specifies CASSPVGTGELFF.

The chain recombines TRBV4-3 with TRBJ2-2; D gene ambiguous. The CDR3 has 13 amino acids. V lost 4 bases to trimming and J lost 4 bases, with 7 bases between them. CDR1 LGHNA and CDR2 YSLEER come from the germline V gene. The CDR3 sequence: CASSPGSTGELFF. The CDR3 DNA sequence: TGCGCCAGCAGCCCCGGTTCCACCGGGGAGCTGTTTTTT.

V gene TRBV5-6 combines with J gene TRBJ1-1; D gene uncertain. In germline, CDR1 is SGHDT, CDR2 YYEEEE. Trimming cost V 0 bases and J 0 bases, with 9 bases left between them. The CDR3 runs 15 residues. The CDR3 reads CASSLAYKMNTEAFF. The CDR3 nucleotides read TGTGCCAGCAGCTTGGCCTACAAGATGAACACTGAAGCTTTCTTT.

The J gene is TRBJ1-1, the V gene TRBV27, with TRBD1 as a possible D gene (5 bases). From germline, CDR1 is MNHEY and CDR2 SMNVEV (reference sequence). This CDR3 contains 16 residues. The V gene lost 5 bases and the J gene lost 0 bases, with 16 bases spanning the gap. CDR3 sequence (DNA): TGTGCCAGCAGTACCCACCCAGGGTACATGAACACTGAAGCTTTCTTT. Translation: CASSTHPGYMNTEAFF.

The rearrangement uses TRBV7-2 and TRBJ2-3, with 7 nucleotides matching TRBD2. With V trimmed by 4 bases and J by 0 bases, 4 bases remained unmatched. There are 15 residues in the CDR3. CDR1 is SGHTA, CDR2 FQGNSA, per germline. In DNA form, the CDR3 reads TGTGCCAGCAGCTCCGGGGGGACTAGCACAGATACGCAGTATTTT. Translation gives CASSSGGTSTDTQYF.

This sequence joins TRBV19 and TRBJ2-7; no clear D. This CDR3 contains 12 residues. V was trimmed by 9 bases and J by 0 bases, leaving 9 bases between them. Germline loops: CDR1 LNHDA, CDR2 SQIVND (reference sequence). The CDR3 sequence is CASGVSSYEQYF. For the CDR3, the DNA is TGTGCCAGCGGCGTGAGCTCCTACGAGCAGTACTTC.

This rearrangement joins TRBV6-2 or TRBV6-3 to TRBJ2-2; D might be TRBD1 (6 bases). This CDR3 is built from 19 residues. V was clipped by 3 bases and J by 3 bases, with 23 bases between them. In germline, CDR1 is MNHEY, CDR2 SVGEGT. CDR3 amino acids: CASSYPTTWQGLYTGELFF. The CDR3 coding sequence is TGTGCCAGCAGTTATCCAACAACCTGGCAGGGGCTCTACACCGGGGAGCTGTTTTTT.

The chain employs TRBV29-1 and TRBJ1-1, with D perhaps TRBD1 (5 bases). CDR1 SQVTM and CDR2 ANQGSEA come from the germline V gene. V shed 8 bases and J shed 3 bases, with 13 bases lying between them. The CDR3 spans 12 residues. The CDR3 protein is CSTQSGYTEAFF. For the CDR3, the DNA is TGCAGCACTCAATCAGGGTACACTGAAGCTTTCTTT.

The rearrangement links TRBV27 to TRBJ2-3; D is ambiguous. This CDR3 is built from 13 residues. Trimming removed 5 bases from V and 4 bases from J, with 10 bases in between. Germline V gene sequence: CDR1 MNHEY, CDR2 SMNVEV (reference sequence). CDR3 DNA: TGTGCCAGCAGTCCCGTAACCCCAGATACGCAGTATTTT. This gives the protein CASSPVTPDTQYF.